This is a list of T cell receptor beta chains from one sample in a study of cytomegalovirus exposure and HLA in healthy donors. The assay was immunoSEQ multiplex PCR, and TCRdb's table has in-frame clones only and misses some. The sample includes 150,000 to 180,000 clones, around 79% of them seen just once. Sequenced material: PBMCs. The receptors derive from a man aged 25 to 40 in good health and CMV-seropositive. Both conserved end residues are part of each CDR3. The D gene is left open where the match is weak. Size is omitted from some rows. Given values are once, few, many or a class for expanded clones.

clone size,D gene,J gene,V gene,CDR3 DNA,CDR3 protein
NA,TRBD1,TRBJ1-4,TRBV11-2,TGTGCCAGCAGCCCAGGGGGTCATAATGAAAAACTGTTTTTT,CASSPGGHNEKLFF
NA,NA,TRBJ1-1,TRBV6-6,TGTGCCAGCAGTTACGGGGACAAACTCGGGGATGAAGCTTTCTTT,CASSYGDKLGDEAFF
NA,TRBD1,TRBJ2-7,TRBV29-1,TGCAGCGTTGAGTCAGACAGGGACGAGCAGTACTTC,CSVESDRDEQYF
NA,NA,TRBJ1-2,TRBV13,TGTGCCAGCAGCCCCTCCTCGACAGGAGCTAACTATGGCTACACCTTC,CASSPSSTGANYGYTF
NA,NA,TRBJ1-2,TRBV19,TGTGCCAGTAGTATAGATTCAGGGGCGCGAGGCTATGGCTACACCTTC,CASSIDSGARGYGYTF
few,TRBD2,TRBJ2-6,TRBV14,TGTGCCAGCAGCCCTTTAGCGGGTTATGGGGCCAACGTCCTGACTTTC,CASSPLAGYGANVLTF
NA,NA,TRBJ2-7,TRBV6-5,TGTGCCAGCAGTTACATACAGGGCTCCTACGAGCAGTACTTC,CASSYIQGSYEQYF
NA,NA,TRBJ1-6,TRBV19,TGTGCCAGTACGTCAGGGGTTAGGAATAATTCACCCCTCCACTTT,CASTSGVRNNSPLHF
NA,NA,TRBJ2-3,TRBV9,TGTGCCAGCAGCGTAGTAGAGGGAACTACGCAGTATTTT,CASSVVEGTTQYF
once,TRBD2,TRBJ2-7,TRBV11-2,TGTGCCAGCAGCTTTACTAGCGGGAGCTGGGAGCAGTACTTC,CASSFTSGSWEQYF
NA,TRBD1,TRBJ1-2,TRBV2,TGTGCCACCAGACTAACAGGGGGCGTGGGTAGCTATGGCTACACTTTC,CATRLTGGVGSYGYTF
NA,NA,TRBJ2-3,TRBV5-4,TGTGCCAGCAGCCTGGGGGAGCTAAAGCCCACAGATACGCAGTATTTT,CASSLGELKPTDTQYF
NA,TRBD1,TRBJ2-6,TRBV7-3,TGTGCCAGCAGCCCCCGGGACAGGGCGATCCCTGGGGCCAACGTCCTGACTTTC,CASSPRDRAIPGANVLTF
NA,TRBD1,TRBJ1-2,TRBV27,TGTGCCAGCAGTCCTCGGACAGGAACCTATGGCTACACCTTC,CASSPRTGTYGYTF
few,NA,TRBJ1-4,TRBV5-1,TGCGCCAGCAGCTCCAGTTGGTCAGGGGTGGATGGAAAACTGTTTTTT,CASSSSWSGVDGKLFF
NA,TRBD1,TRBJ1-5,TRBV30,TGTGCCTGGAGTTCAACAGGGGGCCTCCCCCAGCATTTT,CAWSSTGGLPQHF
NA,NA,TRBJ2-1,TRBV7-9,TGTGCCAGCTTTCGGGACACCGGTAACAATGAGCAGTTCTTC,CASFRDTGNNEQFF
NA,TRBD2,TRBJ2-5,TRBV13,TGTGCCAGCAGCTCGGGCGGGAGAGGAGAGACCCAGTACTTC,CASSSGGRGETQYF
many,TRBD1,TRBJ2-2,TRBV6-5,TGTGCCAGCAGTTACTCCTGGACAGGGCAGGGCGGGGAGCTGTTTTTT,CASSYSWTGQGGELFF
NA,TRBD2,TRBJ2-3,TRBV19,TGTGCCAGTAGTATTGGCTTCGGGACTAGCGGGAGTGATACGCAGTATTTT,CASSIGFGTSGSDTQYF
NA,NA,TRBJ1-1,TRBV30,TGTGCCTGGACCCGCGGTCCGGGCACTGAAGCTTTCTTT,CAWTRGPGTEAFF
few,TRBD1,TRBJ1-4,TRBV30,TGTGCCTGGGGCAAGGGACAGGGGAAGGGTGAAAAACTGTTTTTT,CAWGKGQGKGEKLFF
NA,NA,TRBJ2-1,TRBV7-8,TGTGCCAGCAGCCGGAAACAGCGGTTGGGGGAGCAGTTCTTC,CASSRKQRLGEQFF
NA,TRBD2,TRBJ2-3,TRBV9,TGTGCCAGCAGCGTAGTAGCGGGAGGTGGCACAGATACGCAGTATTTT,CASSVVAGGGTDTQYF
NA,NA,TRBJ1-3,TRBV7-2,TGTGCCAGCAGCCGCACGGGCTCTGGAAACACCATATATTTT,CASSRTGSGNTIYF
NA,NA,TRBJ1-4,TRBV28,TGTGCCAGCAGTTTTGAGGGAGCAACTAATGAAAAACTGTTTTTT,CASSFEGATNEKLFF
NA,NA,TRBJ2-1,TRBV7-2,TGTGCCAGCAGCTGGAGAGGGGGAGATGAGCAGTTCTTC,CASSWRGGDEQFF
few,TRBD1,TRBJ2-6,TRBV4-3,TGCGCCAGCAGCCCAGGGGCAGGGGGTGATCACTCTGGGGCCAACGTCCTGACTTTC,CASSPGAGGDHSGANVLTF
NA,TRBD1,TRBJ2-7,TRBV28,TGTGCCAGCGCAAGGACAGGGATCAACGAGCAGTACTTC,CASARTGINEQYF
NA,NA,TRBJ1-1,TRBV28,TGTGCCAGCAACCCATTGGGAGGGGACACTGAAGCTTTCTTT,CASNPLGGDTEAFF
NA,NA,TRBJ2-3,TRBV30,TGTGCCTGGGCTGCGGGAATAACGCAGTATTTT,CAWAAGITQYF
NA,TRBD1,TRBJ2-4,TRBV10-1,TGCGCCAGCAGTGATTTTCGAGGACAGGGCAGCATTCAGTACTTC,CASSDFRGQGSIQYF